The 4 T cell receptor beta chains given below trace back to one sample, sequenced in a study of cytomegalovirus exposure and HLA in healthy donors. PCR amplification relied on 60 Vbeta primers (plus 13 Jbeta primers). This table comes from immunoSEQ multiplex PCR, and its TCRdb copy is limited to in-frame clones, with some not included. The sample consists of roughly 100,000 clones, 78% of them appearing once. The source material was PBMCs. Every receptor here comes from a man aged 30 to 45 in good health and CMV-seronegative.

This clone was detected only once. The chain has TRBV29-1 and TRBJ1-4, with 7 bases fitting TRBD1. The germline CDR1 and CDR2 sequences are SQVTM and ANQGSEA. The CDR3 consists of 14 residues. J gave up 3 bases and V 6 bases, and 7 bases lay outside the gene matches. This CDR3 is CSVGPGTANEKLFF. DNA of the CDR3: TGCAGCGTGGGCCCCGGGACAGCTAATGAAAAACTGTTTTTT.

This chain joins TRBV19 and TRBJ1-2; D might be TRBD1 (5 bases). This CDR3 contains 12 residues. Trimming took 6 bases from V and 10 from J, leaving 15 bases between them. Germline V gene sequence: CDR1 LNHDA, CDR2 SQIVND (reference sequence). The CDR3 bases are TGTGCCAGTAGCACACGACAGTTTGCCTACACCTTC. It yields the protein CASSTRQFAYTF.

V and J are TRBV10-2 and TRBJ2-2; 11 positions agree with TRBD1. From germline, CDR1 is WSHSY and CDR2 SAAADI. The CDR3 has 17 amino acids. J gave up 7 bases and V 6 bases, and 13 bases lay outside the gene matches. CDR3 protein: CASRTPSGQGAGGELFF. The DNA for the CDR3 is TGCGCCAGCAGAACACCTAGTGGACAGGGGGCAGGCGGGGAGCTGTTTTTT.

The gene calls are TRBV4-1 and TRBJ1-4; weak D call: TRBD1 (5 bases). Trimming pared 0 bases from V and 4 bases from J, leaving 18 bases between. The germline gives CDR1 MGHRA, CDR2 YSYEKL. The CDR3 has 18 residues. The CDR3 sequence: CASSQDGGQPTFNEKLFF. CDR3 bases: TGCGCCAGCAGCCAAGATGGCGGACAACCAACCTTTAATGAAAAACTGTTTTTT.